One sample yielded the 12 T cell receptor beta chains listed below, sequenced in a study of T cells after posttransplantation cyclophosphamide. Assay used: immunoSEQ multiplex PCR; TCRdb lists only in-frame clones, some missing. This sample comprises about 39,000 clones, none seen once only. Sequencing was done on a sample of PBMCs. Receptor source: a woman aged 45 to 65 in good health and a related stem cell transplant donor.

This clone was counted many times. The genes are TRBV6-6 and TRBJ1-5; TRBD1 matches 10 bases. Germline V gives CDR1 MNHNY, CDR2 SVGAGI (reference sequence). The CDR3 is 15 amino acids. V lost 8 bases, J lost 6 bases, and 10 bases stayed unmatched. CDR3 DNA sequence: TGTGCCAGCCATCTCCGGGACAGGGGTTTTCAGCCCCAGCATTTT. It is translated as CASHLRDRGFQPQHF.

This clone was seen at least ten times. The chain joins TRBV28 to TRBJ1-2; the match to TRBD1 covers 10 bases. In germline, CDR1 is MDHEN, CDR2 SYDVKM. The CDR3 has 15 residues. V was pared by 5 bases and J by 3 bases, with 6 bases of the junction left unmatched. The CDR3 sequence is CASSVGTGEYYGYTF. The CDR3 nucleotides read TGTGCCAGCAGTGTAGGGACAGGGGAGTACTATGGCTACACCTTC.

This clone has at least ten counts. This rearrangement joins TRBV27 to TRBJ1-2; tentative D call: TRBD1 (6 bases). This CDR3 comprises 15 residues. The ends were cut back, 4 bases at V and 5 bases at J, with 17 bases in the middle. Germline V gene lookup returns CDR1 MNHEY and CDR2 SMNVEV (reference sequence). The CDR3 is CASSSLRGAGYGYTF. The CDR3, as DNA: TGTGCCAGCAGTTCCCTCCGGGGGGCAGGTTATGGCTACACCTTC.

This clone has at least ten counts. The J gene is TRBJ2-2, the V gene TRBV7-8, with TRBD1 identical over 9 bases. The J segment lost 7 bases and the V segment lost 5 bases, leaving 8 bases of the junction unmatched. Germline loops: CDR1 SGHVS, CDR2 FQNEAQ. This CDR3 has 15 residues. The CDR3 here is CASSERDRVVGELFF. In DNA, the CDR3 is TGTGCCAGCAGCGAACGGGACAGGGTGGTCGGGGAGCTGTTTTTT.

This clone was seen ten or more times. The gene calls are TRBV5-4 and TRBJ2-6; D perhaps matches TRBD1 (6 bases). Trimming removed 0 bases at V and 2 bases at J, with 9 bases between. The CDR3 sequence is 16 residues long. The germline V gene has CDR1 SGHNT and CDR2 YYREEE (reference sequence). The CDR3: CASSLVGGAGANVLTF. The CDR3, as DNA: TGTGCCAGCAGCTTGGTTGGGGGCGCTGGGGCCAACGTCCTGACTTTC. Together with reference TRBV5-4 and TRBJ2-6, the CDR3 gives the full variable domain: ETGVTQSPTHLIKTRGQQVTLRCSSQSGHNTVSWYQQALGQGPQFIFQYYREEENGRGNFPPRFSGLQFPNYSSELNVNALELDDSALYLCASSLVGGAGANVLTFGAGSRLTVL.

This clone was seen repeatedly, ten times or more. The gene calls are TRBV7-6 and TRBJ2-3; 8 nucleotides align to TRBD2. V was clipped by 2 bases and J by 3 bases; unmatched bases: 10. Germline V lookup: CDR1 SGHVS, CDR2 FNYEAQ. The CDR3 is made up of 17 amino acids. The CDR3 loop reads CASSLIAGSVRTDTQYF. For the CDR3, the DNA is TGTGCCAGCAGCTTAATAGCGGGGTCCGTAAGGACAGATACGCAGTATTTT.

This clone was found many times. The V call is TRBV6-1, the J call TRBJ2-7, with D possibly being TRBD1 (6 bases). The CDR3 contains 11 residues. Germline V gene sequence: CDR1 MNHNS, CDR2 SASEGT. V was trimmed by 4 bases and J by 12 bases, leaving 13 bases between them. Here the CDR3 DNA reads TGTGCCAGCAGTGGGGGGCCGTGGGGGTACTTC. It encodes CASSGGPWGYF.

This clone has at least ten counts. The genes are TRBV7-2 and TRBJ2-3; TRBD2 aligns across 7 bases. The CDR3 is 17 amino acids. J gave up 2 bases and V 5 bases, and 13 bases lay outside the gene matches. CDR1 and CDR2 (germline): SGHTA, FQGNSA. In DNA form, the CDR3 reads TGTGCCAGCAGCGAGGACTTTCGCGGGGGAGACACAGATACGCAGTATTTT. Translating gives CASSEDFRGGDTDTQYF.

This clone has just a few counts. The chain recombines TRBV2 with TRBJ2-3; D perhaps matches TRBD2 (7 bases). From germline, CDR1 is SNHLY and CDR2 FYNNEI. This CDR3 has 17 amino acids. Trimming left V 5 bases short and J 0 bases short, with 18 bases between. The CDR3 DNA is TGTGCCAGCAGTTTCCTGGGGGGGCCCCAAAGCACAGATACGCAGTATTTT. Amino acids: CASSFLGGPQSTDTQYF.

This clone appeared many times. At one boundary the junction diverges from the germline segment, which might be a read error. This chain uses TRBV7-7 with TRBJ2-3, with 13 bases lining up with TRBD2. Germline-derived CDR1 and CDR2 are SSHAT and FNYEAQ (reference sequence). The CDR3 totals 17 residues. The chain's CDR3 is CASSPGLAGASTDTQYF. The CDR3 DNA is TGTGCTAGCAGCCCAGGACTAGCGGGGGCCAGCACAGATACGCAGTATTTT.

This clone was seen many times. This rearrangement joins TRBV7-2 to TRBJ1-1; 7 nucleotides align to TRBD1. This CDR3 has 17 amino acids. Germline CDR1 SGHTA, CDR2 FQGNSA. Trimming removed 5 bases from V and 5 bases from J; junction bases left unmatched: 17. CDR3 residues: CASSPRGRGGVYTEAFF. Written as DNA, the CDR3 is TGTGCCAGCAGCCCGAGAGGTAGAGGGGGCGTTTATACTGAAGCTTTCTTT. The full variable domain, completed using reference TRBV7-2 and TRBJ1-1, is GAGVSQSPSNKVTEKGKDVELRCDPISGHTALYWYRQSLGQGLEFLIYFQGNSAPDKSGLPSDRFSAERTGGSVSTLTIQRTQQEDSAVYLCASSPRGRGGVYTEAFFGQGTRLTVV.

This clone was detected many times. Other DNA sequences in the sample encode the same CDR3. V and J are TRBV5-1 and TRBJ1-1; D is undetermined. V was pared by 3 bases and J by 1 base, with 7 bases between. There are 13 residues in the CDR3. The germline V gene encodes CDR1 SGHRS and CDR2 YFSETQ. The CDR3 sequence is CASSSQTNTEAFF. In DNA, the CDR3 is TGCGCCAGCAGCTCACAAACGAACACTGAAGCTTTCTTT.